This T cell receptor beta chain emerged from a study of graft-versus-host responses after intestinal transplantation. Only in-frame clones appear in the TCRdb table, and some are missing; sequencing was by immunoSEQ multiplex PCR. The sample has roughly 14,000 clones, 33% seen once. With 4 bases removed from V and 5 bases from J, the gap between germline ends came to 18 bases. The CDR3 covers 15 residues. Germline assignment: CDR1 SGHDT and CDR2 YYEEEE. The chain links TRBV5-6 to TRBJ2-5, with D possibly called TRBD1 or TRBD2 (5 bases each). The starting material was alloreactive CD4+ T cells from a mixed lymphocyte reaction culture, obtained before intestinal transplant. Indicated subset: CFSE-low proliferating T cells sorted from approximately six-day pre-transplant mixed lymphocyte reaction (GvH or HvG direction). The receptor was isolated from a human patient who received an intestinal transplant. The CDR3 reads CASSPAEGSVETQYF. The CDR3 bases are TGTGCCAGCAGCCCAGCTGAGGGGTCGGTGGAGACCCAGTACTTC.